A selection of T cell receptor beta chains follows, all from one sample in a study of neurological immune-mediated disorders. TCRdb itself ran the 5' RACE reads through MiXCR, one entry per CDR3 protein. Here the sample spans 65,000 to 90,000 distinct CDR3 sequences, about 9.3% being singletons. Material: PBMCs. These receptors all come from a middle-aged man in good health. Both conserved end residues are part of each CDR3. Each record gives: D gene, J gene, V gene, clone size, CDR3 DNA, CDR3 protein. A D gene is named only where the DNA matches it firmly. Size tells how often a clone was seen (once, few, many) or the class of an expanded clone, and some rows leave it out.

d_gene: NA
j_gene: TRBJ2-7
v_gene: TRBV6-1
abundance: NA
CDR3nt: TGTGCCAGCAGTGAAATAGCAGGGGAACGCTACGAGCAGTACTTC
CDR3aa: CASSEIAGERYEQYF

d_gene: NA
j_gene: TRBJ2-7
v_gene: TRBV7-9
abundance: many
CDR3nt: TGTGCCAGCAGCTTAACAGGGACCACTTCCTACGAGCAGTACTTC
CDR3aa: CASSLTGTTSYEQYF

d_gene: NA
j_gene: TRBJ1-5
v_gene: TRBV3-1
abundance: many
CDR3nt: TGTGCCAGCAGCCCGGAAGGCAATCAGCCCCAGCATTTT
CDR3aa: CASSPEGNQPQHF

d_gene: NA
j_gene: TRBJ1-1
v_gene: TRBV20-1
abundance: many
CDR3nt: TGCAGTGCTCTGTGGACTGAAGCTTTCTTT
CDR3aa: CSALWTEAFF

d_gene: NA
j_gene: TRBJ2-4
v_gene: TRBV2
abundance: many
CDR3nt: TGTGCCAGCAGTGAATCGGGGATTGGAAACATTCAGTACTTC
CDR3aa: CASSESGIGNIQYF

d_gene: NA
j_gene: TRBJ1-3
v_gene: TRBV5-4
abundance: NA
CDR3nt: TGTGCCAGCAGCTTGGAGTGGAACTCTGGAAACACCATATATTTT
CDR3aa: CASSLEWNSGNTIYF

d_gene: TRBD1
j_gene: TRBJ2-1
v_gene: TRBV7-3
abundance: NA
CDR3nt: TGTGCCAGCAGCTTAAGGGGACAGGGGAGGAATGACCAGTTCTTC
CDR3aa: CASSLRGQGRNDQFF

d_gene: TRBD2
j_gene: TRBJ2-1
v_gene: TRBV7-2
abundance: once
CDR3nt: TGTGCCAGCAGCTTCCTAGACCCTAGGACTAGCGGGATGTACATTGACCAGTTCTTC
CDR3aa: CASSFLDPRTSGMYIDQFF

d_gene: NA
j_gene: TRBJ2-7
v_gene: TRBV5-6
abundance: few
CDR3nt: TGTGCCAGCAGCGCTGAATTCTCACGTGCGTCCGAGCAGTACTTC
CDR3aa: CASSAEFSRASEQYF

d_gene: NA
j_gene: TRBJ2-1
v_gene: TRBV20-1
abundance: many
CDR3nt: TGCAGTGCTAGAGATCTGGGGCATAACAATGAGCAGTTCTTC
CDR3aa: CSARDLGHNNEQFF

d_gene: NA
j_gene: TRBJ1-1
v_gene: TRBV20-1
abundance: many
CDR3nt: TGCAGTGCTAGAGATTTTGGAGCCATGAACACTGAAGCTTTCTTT
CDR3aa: CSARDFGAMNTEAFF

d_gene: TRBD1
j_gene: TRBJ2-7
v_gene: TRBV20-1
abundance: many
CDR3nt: TGCAGTGCTAGAGCGGACAGGCCCGCCTACGAGCAGTACTTC
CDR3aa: CSARADRPAYEQYF

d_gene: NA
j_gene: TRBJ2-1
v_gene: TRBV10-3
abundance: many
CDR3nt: TGTGCCATCAGGTACCACGGGTCCAATGAGCAGTTCTTC
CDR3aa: CAIRYHGSNEQFF

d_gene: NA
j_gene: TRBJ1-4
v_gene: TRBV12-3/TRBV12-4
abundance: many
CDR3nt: TGTGCCAGCCATAGGGGCATCAGTGAAAAACTGTTTTTT
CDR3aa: CASHRGISEKLFF

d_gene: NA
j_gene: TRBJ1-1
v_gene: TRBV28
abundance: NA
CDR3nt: TGTGCCATCACCTTCAACACTGAAGCTTTCTTT
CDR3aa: CAITFNTEAFF

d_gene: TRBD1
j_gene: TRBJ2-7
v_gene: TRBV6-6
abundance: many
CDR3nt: TGTGCCAGCAGTTTCGACAGGGGCGAGCAGTACTTC
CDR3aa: CASSFDRGEQYF

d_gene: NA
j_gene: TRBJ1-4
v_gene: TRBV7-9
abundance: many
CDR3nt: TGTGCCAGCAGCTTACTTGATGCAGGGACTAATGAAAAACTGTTTTTT
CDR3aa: CASSLLDAGTNEKLFF

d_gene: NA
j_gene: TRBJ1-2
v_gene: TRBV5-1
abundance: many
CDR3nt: TGCGCCACCTCCCCCGGAGAACGAAACTATGGCTACACCTTC
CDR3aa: CATSPGERNYGYTF

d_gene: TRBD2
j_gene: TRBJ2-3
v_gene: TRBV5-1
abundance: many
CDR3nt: TGCGCCAGCAGCTTGTACGGCGGGGGGGGCACAGATACGCAGTATTTT
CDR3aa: CASSLYGGGGTDTQYF

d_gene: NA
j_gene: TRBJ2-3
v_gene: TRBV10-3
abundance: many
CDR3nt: TGTGCCATCAGTGAGGGGACAGATACGCAGTATTTT
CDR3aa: CAISEGTDTQYF

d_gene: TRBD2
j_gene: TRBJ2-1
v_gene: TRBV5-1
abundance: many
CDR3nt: TGCGCCAGCAGCTTGGATGGTCTAGCGGGAGTCGCCCACCACAATGAGCAGTTCTTC
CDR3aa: CASSLDGLAGVAHHNEQFF

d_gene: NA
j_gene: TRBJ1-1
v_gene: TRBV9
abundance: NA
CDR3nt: TGTGCCAGCAGCTTAGACCCAGGAATGAACACTGAAGCTTTCTTT
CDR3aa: CASSLDPGMNTEAFF

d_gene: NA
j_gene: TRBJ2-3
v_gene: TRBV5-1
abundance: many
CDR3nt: TGCGCCAGCAGCTTGGTAGCCGGGGACTATACGCAGTATTTT
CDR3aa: CASSLVAGDYTQYF

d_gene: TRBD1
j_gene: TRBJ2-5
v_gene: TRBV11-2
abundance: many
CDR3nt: TGTGCCAGCAGCTTGCAGGGGGCCCGGGAGACCCAGTACTTC
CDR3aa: CASSLQGARETQYF

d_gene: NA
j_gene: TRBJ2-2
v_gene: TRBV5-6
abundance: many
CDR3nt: TGTGCCAGCAGCTTGGGTTATGGCACCGGGGAGCTGTTTTTT
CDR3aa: CASSLGYGTGELFF

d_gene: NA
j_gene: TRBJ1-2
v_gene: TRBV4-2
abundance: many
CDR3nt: TGTGCCAGCAGCCAAGATGAGGGGGGGACCTATGGCTACACCTTC
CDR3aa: CASSQDEGGTYGYTF